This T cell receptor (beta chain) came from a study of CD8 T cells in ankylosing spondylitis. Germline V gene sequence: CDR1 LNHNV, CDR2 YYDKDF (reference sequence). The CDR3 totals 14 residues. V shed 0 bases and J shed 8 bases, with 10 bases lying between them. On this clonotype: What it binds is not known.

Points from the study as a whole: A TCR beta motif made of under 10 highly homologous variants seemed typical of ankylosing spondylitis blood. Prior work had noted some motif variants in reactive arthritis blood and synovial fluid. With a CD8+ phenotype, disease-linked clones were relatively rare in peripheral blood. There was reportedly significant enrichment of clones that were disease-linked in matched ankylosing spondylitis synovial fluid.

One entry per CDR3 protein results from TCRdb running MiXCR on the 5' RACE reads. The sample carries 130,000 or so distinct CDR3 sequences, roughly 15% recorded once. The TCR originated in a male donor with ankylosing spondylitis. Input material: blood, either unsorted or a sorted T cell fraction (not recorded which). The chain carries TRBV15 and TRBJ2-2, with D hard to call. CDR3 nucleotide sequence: TGTGCCACCAGCAGAGATCAGAGCCCTGGGGAGCTGTTTTTT. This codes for CATSRDQSPGELFF.